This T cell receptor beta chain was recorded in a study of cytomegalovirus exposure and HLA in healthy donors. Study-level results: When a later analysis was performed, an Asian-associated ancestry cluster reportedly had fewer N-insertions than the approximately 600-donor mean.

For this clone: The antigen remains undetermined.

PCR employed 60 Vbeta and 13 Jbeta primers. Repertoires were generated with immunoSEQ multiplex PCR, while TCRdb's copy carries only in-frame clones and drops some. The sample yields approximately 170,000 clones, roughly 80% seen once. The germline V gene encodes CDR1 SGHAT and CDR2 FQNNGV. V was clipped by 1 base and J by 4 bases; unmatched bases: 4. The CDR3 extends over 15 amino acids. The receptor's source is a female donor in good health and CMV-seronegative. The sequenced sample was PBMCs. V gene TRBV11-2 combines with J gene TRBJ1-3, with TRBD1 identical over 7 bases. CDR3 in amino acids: CASSLVPGQGNTIYF. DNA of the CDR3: TGTGCCAGCAGCTTAGTTCCGGGACAGGGAAACACCATATATTTT.